The entry below describes one T cell receptor beta chain. Its specificity is not known. A much more abundant neighbour one base away suggests this may be a read error. This sample also contains other DNA sequences that code for the same CDR3. The table came from immunoSEQ multiplex PCR; TCRdb's copy has only in-frame clones and leaves some out. Here the sample spans 900,000 to 1,200,000 clones, around three quarters being singletons. The record originates from a study of shared clonotypes between healthy human individuals. CDR1 and CDR2 from the germline V gene are KGHSH and LQKENI. This CDR3 has 14 amino acids. Trimming took 1 base from V and 1 from J, leaving 7 bases between them. Study-wide points: It was only blood that was sampled, and tissue repertoires likely differ.

This TCR was sampled from a man between 18 and 35 years old in good health. Some clones in this sample may be carry-over from other donors' samples. The rearrangement uses TRBV18 and TRBJ1-1; perhaps TRBD1 as D (6 bases). Sequencing used memory CD4+ T cells from PBMCs. This sample's subset: CD45RA-negative fraction. The CDR3 is CASSPQGGNTEAFF. The CDR3 bases are TGTGCCAGCTCACCACAGGGGGGGAACACTGAAGCTTTCTTT.